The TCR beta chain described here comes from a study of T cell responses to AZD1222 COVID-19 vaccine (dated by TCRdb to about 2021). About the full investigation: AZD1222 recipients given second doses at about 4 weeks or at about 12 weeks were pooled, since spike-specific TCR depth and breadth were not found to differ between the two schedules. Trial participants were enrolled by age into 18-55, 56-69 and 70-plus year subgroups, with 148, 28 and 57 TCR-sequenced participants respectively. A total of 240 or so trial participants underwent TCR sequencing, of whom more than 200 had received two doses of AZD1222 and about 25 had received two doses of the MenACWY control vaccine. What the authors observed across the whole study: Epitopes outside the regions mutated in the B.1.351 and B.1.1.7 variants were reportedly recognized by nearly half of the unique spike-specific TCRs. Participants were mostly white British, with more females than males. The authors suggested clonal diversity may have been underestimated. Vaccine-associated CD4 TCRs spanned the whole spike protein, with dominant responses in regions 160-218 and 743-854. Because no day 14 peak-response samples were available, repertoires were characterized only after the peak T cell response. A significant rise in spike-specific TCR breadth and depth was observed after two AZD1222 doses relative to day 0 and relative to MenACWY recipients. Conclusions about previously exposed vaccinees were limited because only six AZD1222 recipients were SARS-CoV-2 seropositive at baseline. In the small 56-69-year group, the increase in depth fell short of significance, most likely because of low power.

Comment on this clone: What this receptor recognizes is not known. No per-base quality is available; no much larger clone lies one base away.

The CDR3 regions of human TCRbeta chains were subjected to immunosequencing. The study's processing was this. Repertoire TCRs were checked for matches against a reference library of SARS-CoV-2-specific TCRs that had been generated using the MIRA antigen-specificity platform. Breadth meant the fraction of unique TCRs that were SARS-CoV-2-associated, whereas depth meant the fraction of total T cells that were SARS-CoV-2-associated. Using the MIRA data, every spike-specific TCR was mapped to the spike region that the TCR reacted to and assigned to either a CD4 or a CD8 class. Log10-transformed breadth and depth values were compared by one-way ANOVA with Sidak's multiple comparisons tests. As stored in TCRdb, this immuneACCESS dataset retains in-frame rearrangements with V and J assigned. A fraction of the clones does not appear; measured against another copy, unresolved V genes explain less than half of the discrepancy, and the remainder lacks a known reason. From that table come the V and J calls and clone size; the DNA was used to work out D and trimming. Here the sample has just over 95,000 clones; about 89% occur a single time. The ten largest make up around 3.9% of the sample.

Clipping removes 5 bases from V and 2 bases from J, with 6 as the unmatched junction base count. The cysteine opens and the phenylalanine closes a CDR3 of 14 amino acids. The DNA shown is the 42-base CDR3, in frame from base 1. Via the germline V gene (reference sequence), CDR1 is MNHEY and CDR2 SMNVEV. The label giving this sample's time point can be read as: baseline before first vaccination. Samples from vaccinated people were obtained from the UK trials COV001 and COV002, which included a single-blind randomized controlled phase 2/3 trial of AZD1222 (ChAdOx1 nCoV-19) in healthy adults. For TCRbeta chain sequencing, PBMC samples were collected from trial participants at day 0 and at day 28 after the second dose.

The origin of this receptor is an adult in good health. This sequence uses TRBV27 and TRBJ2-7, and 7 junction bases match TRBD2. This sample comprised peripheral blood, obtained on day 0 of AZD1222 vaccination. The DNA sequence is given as TGTGCCAGCAGTCTCTCCGGGACTACCTACGAGCAGTACTTC. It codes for CASSLSGTTYEQYF.